These T cell receptor beta chains were read from a single sample in a study of radiotherapy plus CTLA-4 blockade in lung cancer. This table comes from immunoSEQ multiplex PCR, and its TCRdb copy is limited to in-frame clones, with some not included. The sample records some 77,000 clones, around 86% being singletons. The source material was peripheral blood, sampled from a patient treated with radiotherapy plus ipilimumab. These TCRs come from a human donor with non-small cell lung cancer who had a partial response to radiotherapy plus ipilimumab. The CDR3 runs from the conserved cysteine through the conserved F or W. Each record gives: clone size, J gene, D gene, V gene, CDR3 DNA, CDR3 protein. D genes are given only for firm matches. Size tells how often a clone was seen (once, few, many) or the class of an expanded clone, and some rows leave it out.

>once|TRBJ2-1|.|TRBV15
TGTGCCACCAGCCGAGGAGCAGCGGTCGATGAGCAGTTCTTC
CATSRGAAVDEQFF
>few|TRBJ1-4|.|TRBV19
TGTGCCAGTAGTAAGAGAGGTCGAGGACAGATTAATGAAAAACTGTTTTTT
CASSKRGRGQINEKLFF
>.|TRBJ2-2|.|TRBV5-1
TGCGCCAGCAGCTTGGACCGAGTCGTTACCGGGGAGCTGTTTTTT
CASSLDRVVTGELFF
>.|TRBJ2-7|TRBD1|TRBV9
TGTGCCAGCAGCGTAGCTGGACAGGGGATCCAGCAGTACTTC
CASSVAGQGIQQYF
>once|TRBJ2-6|.|TRBV19
TGTGCCAGTAGTATAACCCAGGTCCTGACTTTC
CASSITQVLTF
>.|TRBJ1-1|.|TRBV27
TGTGCCAGCAGTTTCCAGGGGACCACTGAAGCTTTCTTT
CASSFQGTTEAFF
>.|TRBJ2-2|.|TRBV9
TGTGCCAGCAGCGTAGTAGGGGACACCGGGGAGCTGTTTTTT
CASSVVGDTGELFF
>.|TRBJ1-2|.|TRBV5-6
TGTGCCAGCAGCTCGCGGACAGTGTCCTATGGCTACACCTTC
CASSSRTVSYGYTF
>.|TRBJ1-4|TRBD1|TRBV18
TGTGCCAGCTCACTGACAGGGGGCTCAAATGAAAAACTGTTTTTT
CASSLTGGSNEKLFF
>.|TRBJ1-2|TRBD1|TRBV5-4
TGTGCCAGCAGCTTGCAGGGGGGTGGCTACACCTTC
CASSLQGGGYTF
>once|TRBJ1-1|.|TRBV7-9
TGTGCCAGCAGCTCCACAGGGTCGATGAATGAAGCTTTCTTT
CASSSTGSMNEAFF
>.|TRBJ1-5|.|TRBV6-4
TGTGCCAGCAGTGTGGACAGAAGCCAGCCCCAGCATTTT
CASSVDRSQPQHF
>once|TRBJ1-6|.|TRBV11-2
TGTGCCAGCAGCCTTCGACAGTCGAGCTCCTATAATTCACCCCTCCACTTT
CASSLRQSSSYNSPLHF
>.|TRBJ2-1|TRBD2|TRBV11-3
TGTGCCAGCAGCGGCCTCGGACTAGCGGGTTACAATGAGCAGTTCTTC
CASSGLGLAGYNEQFF
>.|TRBJ2-5|TRBD2|TRBV30
TGTGCCTGGAGTTACGGGAATAGCGGGAGCTCGCAGACCCAGTACTTC
CAWSYGNSGSSQTQYF
>once|TRBJ2-4|TRBD2|TRBV6-5
TGTGCCAGCCCCCAAAGCGGGGGGAACAGCATTCAGTACTTC
CASPQSGGNSIQYF
>.|TRBJ2-2|.|TRBV28
TGTGCCAGCAGTGTAACAGGGTACACCGGGGAGCTGTTTTTT
CASSVTGYTGELFF
>.|TRBJ2-2|TRBD2|TRBV28
TGTGCCAGCACGGAATCGGGACTAGCAACGAACACCGGGGAGCTGTTTTTT
CASTESGLATNTGELFF
>.|TRBJ2-7|TRBD2|TRBV28
TGTGCCAGCAGTAACTTAGCGGGAGGGCCCCGGGGGCAGTACTTC
CASSNLAGGPRGQYF
>once|TRBJ1-1|.|TRBV9
TGTGCCAGCAGCGTAGATTCAGGGCCGAACACTGAAGCTTTCTTT
CASSVDSGPNTEAFF
>.|TRBJ2-2|.|TRBV30
TGTGCCTGGAGTTTAACCGGGGAGCTGTTTTTT
CAWSLTGELFF
>.|TRBJ1-1|TRBD1|TRBV29-1
TGCAGCGGTGGACAGGGGCGGTGGGGTACTGAAGCTTTCTTT
CSGGQGRWGTEAFF
>.|TRBJ2-3|TRBD1|TRBV19
TGTGCCAGTAGATCCTTCGGGGCAGGGGGCCCCACAGATACGCAGTATTTT
CASRSFGAGGPTDTQYF
>few|TRBJ1-1|.|TRBV5-5
TGTGCCAGCAGCCGATTAGTGGCAGGGGCCACCGGAACTGAAGCTTTCTTT
CASSRLVAGATGTEAFF
>.|TRBJ2-3|.|TRBV18
TGTGCCAGCTCACCTACCTACAGGGCCCCCGGAGATACGCAGTATTTT
CASSPTYRAPGDTQYF
>.|TRBJ1-1|.|TRBV5-1
TGCGCCAGCAGCTTATCAGGCCGTGAAGCTTTCTTT
CASSLSGREAFF
>once|TRBJ2-3|.|TRBV30
TGTGCCTGGAGGGGGAGTGCGAGGCCAGATACGCAGTATTTT
CAWRGSARPDTQYF
>.|TRBJ2-7|TRBD2|TRBV15
TGTGCCACCAGCAGAGAGCGGGAGTCTACGTACGAGCAGTACTTC
CATSRERESTYEQYF
>.|TRBJ2-6|.|TRBV7-9
TGTGCCAGCAATACCAACGTCCTGACTTTC
CASNTNVLTF
>.|TRBJ2-3|TRBD1|TRBV19
TGTGCCAGTAGCCTACAGGGGCCAGATACGCAGTATTTT
CASSLQGPDTQYF
>.|TRBJ1-1|.|TRBV18
TGTGCCAGCTCATCAGAGAGGTGGTTGGGTGAAGCTTTCTTT
CASSSERWLGEAFF
>.|TRBJ1-1|TRBD1|TRBV10-3
TGTGCCATCAGTAGGACAGGGGCTGAAGCTTTCTTT
CAISRTGAEAFF
>.|TRBJ2-3|TRBD2|TRBV28
TGTGCCAGCACCACCGGGACTAGCGGGAGCTTAGATACGCAGTATTTT
CASTTGTSGSLDTQYF
>.|TRBJ1-3|TRBD1|TRBV7-3
TGTGCCAGCAGTGAACAGGGGTCTGGAAACACCATATATTTT
CASSEQGSGNTIYF
>.|TRBJ1-1|TRBD1|TRBV10-3
TGTGCCATCAGTGAGTCCTCGACAGGGCTCGATAACACTGAAGCTTTCTTT
CAISESSTGLDNTEAFF
>.|TRBJ1-4|TRBD1|TRBV19
TGTGCCAGTAGCCCGACAGGGGCCTTACTCGTTAATGAAAAACTGTTTTTT
CASSPTGALLVNEKLFF
>once|TRBJ2-3|.|TRBV5-4
TGTGCCAGCAGCCCTCGGGGTCCTGGCAATACGCAGTATTTT
CASSPRGPGNTQYF
>once|TRBJ2-3|TRBD2|TRBV30
TGTGCCTGGAGTTCTCGGACTAGCGGGAGACAAACAGATACGCAGTATTTT
CAWSSRTSGRQTDTQYF
>.|TRBJ2-2|.|TRBV10-3
TGTGCCATCGGGGGAGGAGTTAACACCGGGGAGCTGTTTTTT
CAIGGGVNTGELFF
>.|TRBJ1-6|.|TRBV28
TGTGCCAGCAGTTTACAGAATTCACCCCTCCACTTT
CASSLQNSPLHF
>.|TRBJ1-5|.|TRBV30
TGTGCCTGGAGTTTATATGCGGGGCAATGGAATCAGCCCCAGCATTTT
CAWSLYAGQWNQPQHF
>once|TRBJ2-7|TRBD2|TRBV19
TGTGCCAGTAGTATAGGACTAGCGGGCTCCTACGAGCAGTACTTC
CASSIGLAGSYEQYF
>.|TRBJ2-1|.|TRBV15
TGTGCCACCAGCAGAAATGTTCGCTCCTACAATGAGCAGTTCTTC
CATSRNVRSYNEQFF
>.|TRBJ2-2|TRBD1|TRBV6-4
TGTGCCAGCAGTGTCCTGACAGGGACCGGGGAGCTGTTTTTT
CASSVLTGTGELFF
>.|TRBJ1-1|.|TRBV4-1
TGCGCCAGCAGCCAAGATCGGACAGACTTTGAAGCTTTCTTT
CASSQDRTDFEAFF